This T cell receptor (beta chain) was found in a study of blood T cell repertoires in COVID-19. Study details: Sample material is recorded as cDNA or gDNA derived from T cells, B-cell-depleted T cells, or PBMCs.

Germline V lookup: CDR1 SGHTA, CDR2 FQGNSA. This CDR3 region has 14 residues. Deletions cut 2 bases from V and 0 bases from J, with 7 bases between. The data were produced by immunoSEQ multiplex PCR, yet TCRdb's version contains in-frame clones alone and is incomplete. The sample comprises 350,000 to 450,000 clones, approximately 90% of which are singletons, and more than 0.85% rests with the top ten. Participant age was roughly 18 to 90 years, and participants resided in approximately 25 US areas. Exposed enrollees encountered a COVID-19 case at some point within 2 weeks before study entry. The rearrangement joins TRBV7-2 to TRBJ1-1; D not resolved. The TCR originated in a woman aged 35 to 49 who had been exposed to COVID-19. The sequenced sample was PBMCs or T cells enriched from blood (not recorded which). As DNA, the CDR3 is TGTGCCAGCAGCTTAAGCGTAATGAACACTGAAGCTTTCTTT. Protein: CASSLSVMNTEAFF. The variable domain in full, with the rest retrieved from reference TRBV7-2 and TRBJ1-1, is GAGVSQSPSNKVTEKGKDVELRCDPISGHTALYWYRQSLGQGLEFLIYFQGNSAPDKSGLPSDRFSAERTGGSVSTLTIQRTQQEDSAVYLCASSLSVMNTEAFFGQGTRLTVV.